Below, 8 T cell receptor beta chains from the same sample are listed, as sequenced in a study of blood T cell repertoires in COVID-19 (dated by TCRdb to the early 2020s). The receptor library was made with the immunoSEQ multiplex PCR assay. The table was pulled from immuneACCESS by TCRdb, which kept in-frame rearrangements only. Such tables lose some clones; where checked, under half of the loss comes from unresolved V genes, and the rest has no known cause. The sample contains about 250,000 clones, around four fifths of them found a single time. Of the sample, roughly 8.7% falls within the top ten clones. Material: peripheral blood. Receptors were obtained from a man between 35 and 55 years old with active or convalescent COVID-19.

This clone has a count of ten or more. The chain combines TRBV11-2 with TRBJ2-3; weak D call: TRBD1 (6 bases). The germline V and J ends were trimmed by 5 bases and 5 bases, with 14 bases remaining between them. There are 14 residues in the CDR3. Germline V gives CDR1 SGHAT, CDR2 FQNNGV. As DNA, the CDR3 is TGTGCCAGCAGCATCCTATCAGGGGTAGATACGCAGTATTTT. Translated: CASSILSGVDTQYF.

The chain couples TRBV10-3 to TRBJ1-1; D is unclear. This CDR3 is built from 13 residues. Looked up from germline, CDR1 is ENHRY and CDR2 is SYGVKD. V shed 4 bases and J shed 3 bases, with 9 bases lying between them. The CDR3 reads CAISVQEDTEAFF. The CDR3 nucleotides read TGTGCCATCAGTGTCCAAGAGGACACTGAAGCTTTCTTT.

The chain employs TRBV7-9 and TRBJ2-7, with 12 bases identical to TRBD2. Germline CDR1 is SEHNR and CDR2 is FQNEAQ (reference sequence). The junction had 5 bases not matched to a gene; V was cut back by 1 base and J by 4 bases. This CDR3 is built from 16 residues. CDR3 nucleotide sequence: TGTGCCAGCAGCTTAGGGCTAGCGGGAGGGGGTTACGAGCAGTACTTC. It encodes CASSLGLAGGGYEQYF.

This clone was detected once. The chain has TRBV5-1 and TRBJ2-2; 7 bases agree with TRBD1. This CDR3 is 15 amino acids long. Germline-derived CDR1 and CDR2 are SGHRS and YFSETQ. V lost 4 bases and J lost 4; bases outside the gene matches: 7. The chain's CDR3 is CASSPRQGTTGELFF. The CDR3 DNA sequence: TGCGCCAGCAGCCCTAGACAGGGTACCACCGGGGAGCTGTTTTTT.

The rearrangement joins TRBV11-3 to TRBJ2-1; maybe TRBD1 (6 bases). The germline V gene encodes CDR1 SGHNT and CDR2 YENEEA. This CDR3 is built from 16 residues. V lost 0 bases, J lost 5 bases, and 14 bases lay in between. Written as DNA, the CDR3 is TGTGCCAGCAGCTTAGAAACAGGGTGGGTGGACAATGAGCAGTTCTTC. It specifies CASSLETGWVDNEQFF. The full variable domain, rest sourced from reference TRBV11-3 and TRBJ2-1, is EAGVVQSPRYKIIEKKQPVAFWCNPISGHNTLYWYLQNLGQGPELLIRYENEEAVDDSQLPKDRFSAERLKGVDSTLKIQPAELGDSAVYLCASSLETGWVDNEQFFGPGTRLTVL.

The chain links TRBV11-3 to TRBJ2-1, with 8 bases matching TRBD2. Germline V gene sequence: CDR1 SGHNT, CDR2 YENEEA. The CDR3 contains 15 residues. Trimming cost V 1 base and J 7 bases; bases outside gene matches: 6. CDR3 coding DNA: TGTGCCAGCAGCTTAGGGTTAGCGGGAAGGAATGAGCAGTTCTTC. It codes for CASSLGLAGRNEQFF. The variable domain in full, with the rest retrieved from reference TRBV11-3 and TRBJ2-1, is EAGVVQSPRYKIIEKKQPVAFWCNPISGHNTLYWYLQNLGQGPELLIRYENEEAVDDSQLPKDRFSAERLKGVDSTLKIQPAELGDSAVYLCASSLGLAGRNEQFFGPGTRLTVL.

V gene TRBV7-6 combines with J gene TRBJ1-2, with D tentatively TRBD1 (5 bases). CDR1 SGHVS and CDR2 FNYEAQ come from the germline V gene. This CDR3 contains 14 residues. Trimming shortened V by 5 bases and J by 2 bases, and 12 bases separated the two germline ends. CDR3: CASSPVDRNYGYTF. The DNA for the CDR3 is TGTGCCAGCAGCCCCGTCGACAGAAACTATGGCTACACCTTC.

This clone was observed a handful of times. The V and J genes are TRBV27 and TRBJ1-1; weak D call: TRBD1 (5 bases). Trimming took off 4 bases at V and 1 base at J, with 13 bases between the two ends. This CDR3 spans 15 amino acids. The germline V gene has CDR1 MNHEY and CDR2 SMNVEV (reference sequence). The DNA for the CDR3 is TGTGCCAGCAGTTACCGGCCCGGGGGGAACACTGAAGCTTTCTTT. Translation: CASSYRPGGNTEAFF.